This T cell receptor beta chain derives from a study of blood T cell repertoires in COVID-19. Study at large: Samples taken during acute and convalescent COVID-19 were collected in the United States, Italy and Spain. T cells, B-cell-depleted T cells, or PBMCs provided the cDNA or gDNA that served as material.

The CDR3 extends over 15 amino acids. The V gene lost 5 bases and the J gene lost 4 bases, with 18 bases spanning the gap. Germline V gene sequence: CDR1 MNHEY, CDR2 SMNVEV (reference sequence). Under the authors' procedure: Amplification of reference gene primers was used by the study to estimate nucleated cell counts. Method: immunoSEQ multiplex PCR; TCRdb's copy keeps in-frame clones and lacks some. That table supplies the V and J calls and clone size; D and trimming were determined from the DNA. The data show 250,000 to 350,000 clones, with around 87% seen just once and roughly 2.3% held by the top ten.

Sequencing used peripheral blood. The V call is TRBV27, the J call TRBJ2-7; D might be TRBD1 (6 bases). The sequence derives from a man younger than 35 with active or convalescent COVID-19. The chain's CDR3 is CASSLEGHITYEQYF. In nucleotides, the CDR3 is TGTGCCAGCAGTCTAGAGGGACACATCACATACGAGCAGTACTTC.